Included here is one T cell receptor (beta chain) sequence, with context. Within the sample, other DNA sequences also encode this same CDR3. Clones were sequenced by immunoSEQ multiplex PCR, and TCRdb holds only the in-frame ones, with some missing. This table has 90,000 to 120,000 clones, around 95% appearing once. The record originates from a study of cytomegalovirus exposure and HLA in healthy donors. Looked up from germline, CDR1 is GTSNPN and CDR2 is SVGIG (reference sequence). The CDR3 is 12 amino acids. V lost 7 bases to trimming and J lost 5 bases, with 15 bases between them. The TCR comes from a woman aged 18-29 years in good health and CMV-seronegative. The rearrangement joins TRBV30 to TRBJ2-7; D is perhaps TRBD1 (6 bases). Material: PBMCs. In DNA, the CDR3 is TGTGCCTTAAACAGGGCCCTCGACGAGCAGTACTTC. It translates to CALNRALDEQYF.